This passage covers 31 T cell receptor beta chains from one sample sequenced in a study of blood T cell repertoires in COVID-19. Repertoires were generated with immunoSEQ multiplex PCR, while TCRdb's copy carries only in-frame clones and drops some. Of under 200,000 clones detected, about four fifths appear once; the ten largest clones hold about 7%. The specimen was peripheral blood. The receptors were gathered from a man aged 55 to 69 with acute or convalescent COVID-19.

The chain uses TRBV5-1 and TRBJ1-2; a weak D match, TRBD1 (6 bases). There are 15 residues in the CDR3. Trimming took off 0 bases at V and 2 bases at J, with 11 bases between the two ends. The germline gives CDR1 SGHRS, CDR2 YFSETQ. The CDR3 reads CASSLGGTGNYGYTF. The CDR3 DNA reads TGCGCCAGCAGCTTGGGGGGCACAGGGAACTATGGCTACACCTTC.

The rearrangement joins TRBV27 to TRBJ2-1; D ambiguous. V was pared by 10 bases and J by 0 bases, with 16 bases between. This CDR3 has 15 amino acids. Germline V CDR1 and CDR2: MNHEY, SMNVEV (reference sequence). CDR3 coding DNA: TGTGCCACCAGATCTTCTTCCCCCTCCTACAATGAGCAGTTCTTC. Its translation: CATRSSSPSYNEQFF.

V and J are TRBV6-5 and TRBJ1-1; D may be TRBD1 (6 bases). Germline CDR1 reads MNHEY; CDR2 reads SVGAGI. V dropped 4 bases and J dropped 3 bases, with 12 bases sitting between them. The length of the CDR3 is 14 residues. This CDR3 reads CASSLQGLDTEAFF. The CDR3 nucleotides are TGTGCCAGCAGTTTACAGGGTTTGGACACTGAAGCTTTCTTT.

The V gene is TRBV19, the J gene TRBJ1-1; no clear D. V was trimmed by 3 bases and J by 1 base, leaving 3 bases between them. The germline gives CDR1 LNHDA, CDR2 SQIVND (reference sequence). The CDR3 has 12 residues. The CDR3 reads CASSIGNTEAFF. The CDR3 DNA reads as TGTGCCAGTAGTATCGGGAACACTGAAGCTTTCTTT.

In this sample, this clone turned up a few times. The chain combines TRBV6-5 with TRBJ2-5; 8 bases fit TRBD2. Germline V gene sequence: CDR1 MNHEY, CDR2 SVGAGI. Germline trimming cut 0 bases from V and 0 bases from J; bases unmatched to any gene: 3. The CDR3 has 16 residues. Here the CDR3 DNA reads TGTGCCAGCAGTTACTCGTTAGCGGGATACCAAGAGACCCAGTACTTC. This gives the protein CASSYSLAGYQETQYF.

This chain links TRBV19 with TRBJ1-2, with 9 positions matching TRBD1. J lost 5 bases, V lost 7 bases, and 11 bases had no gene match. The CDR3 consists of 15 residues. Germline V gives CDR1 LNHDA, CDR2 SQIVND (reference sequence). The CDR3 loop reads CASTRWGGQGYGYTF. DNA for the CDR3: TGTGCCAGTACCCGATGGGGGGGACAGGGATATGGCTACACCTTC. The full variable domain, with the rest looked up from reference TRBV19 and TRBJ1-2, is DGGITQSPKYLFRKEGQNVTLSCEQNLNHDAMYWYRQDPGQGLRLIYYSQIVNDFQKGDIAEGYSVSREKKESFPLTVTSAQKNPTAFYLCASTRWGGQGYGYTFGSGTRLTVV.

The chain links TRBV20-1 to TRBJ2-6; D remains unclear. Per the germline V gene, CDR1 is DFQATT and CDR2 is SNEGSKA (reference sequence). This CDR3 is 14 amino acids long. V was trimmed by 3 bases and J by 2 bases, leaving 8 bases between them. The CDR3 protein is CSASEPAGANVLTF. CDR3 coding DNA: TGCAGTGCTAGTGAACCGGCTGGGGCCAACGTCCTGACTTTC.

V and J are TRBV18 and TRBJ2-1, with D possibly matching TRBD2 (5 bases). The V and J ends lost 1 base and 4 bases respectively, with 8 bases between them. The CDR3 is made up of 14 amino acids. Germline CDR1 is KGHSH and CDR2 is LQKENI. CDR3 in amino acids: CASSPQTTYNEQFF. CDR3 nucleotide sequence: TGTGCCAGCTCACCACAGACTACTTACAATGAGCAGTTCTTC.

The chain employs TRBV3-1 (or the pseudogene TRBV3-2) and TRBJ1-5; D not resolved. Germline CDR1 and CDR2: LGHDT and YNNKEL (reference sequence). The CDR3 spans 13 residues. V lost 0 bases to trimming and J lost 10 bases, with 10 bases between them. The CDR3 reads CASSQDIESPQHF. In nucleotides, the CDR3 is TGTGCCAGCAGCCAAGACATCGAGTCCCCCCAGCATTTT.

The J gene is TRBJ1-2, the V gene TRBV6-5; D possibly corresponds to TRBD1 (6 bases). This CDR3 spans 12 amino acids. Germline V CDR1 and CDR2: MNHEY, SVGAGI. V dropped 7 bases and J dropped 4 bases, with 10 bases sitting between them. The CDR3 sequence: CASTGAGYGYTF. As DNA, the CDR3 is TGTGCCAGCACAGGGGCCGGCTATGGCTACACCTTC.

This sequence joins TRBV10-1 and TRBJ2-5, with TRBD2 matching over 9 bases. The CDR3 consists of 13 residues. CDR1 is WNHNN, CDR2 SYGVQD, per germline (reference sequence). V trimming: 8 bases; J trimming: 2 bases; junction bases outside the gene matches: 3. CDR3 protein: CASGGLAQETQYF. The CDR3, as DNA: TGCGCCAGCGGGGGACTAGCACAAGAGACCCAGTACTTC.

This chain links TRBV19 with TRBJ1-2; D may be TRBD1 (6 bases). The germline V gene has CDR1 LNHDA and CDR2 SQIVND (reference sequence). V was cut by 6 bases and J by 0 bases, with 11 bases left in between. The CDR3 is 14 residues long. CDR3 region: CASSPTGANYGYTF. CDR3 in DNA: TGTGCCAGTAGCCCGACAGGCGCTAACTATGGCTACACCTTC. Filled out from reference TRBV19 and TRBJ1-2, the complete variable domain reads DGGITQSPKYLFRKEGQNVTLSCEQNLNHDAMYWYRQDPGQGLRLIYYSQIVNDFQKGDIAEGYSVSREKKESFPLTVTSAQKNPTAFYLCASSPTGANYGYTFGSGTRLTVV.

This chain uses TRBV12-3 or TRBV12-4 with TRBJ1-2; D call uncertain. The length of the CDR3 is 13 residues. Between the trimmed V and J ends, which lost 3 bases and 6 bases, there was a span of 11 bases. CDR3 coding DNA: TGTGCCAGCAGTTTGCGGGTTAGGGATGGCTACACCTTC. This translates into CASSLRVRDGYTF.

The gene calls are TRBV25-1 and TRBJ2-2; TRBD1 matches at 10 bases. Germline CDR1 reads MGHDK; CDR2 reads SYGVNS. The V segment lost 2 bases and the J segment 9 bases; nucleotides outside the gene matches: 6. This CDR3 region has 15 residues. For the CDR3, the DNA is TGTGCCAGCAGTGAAGGGACAGGGGACGTCCGGGAGCTGTTTTTT. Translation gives CASSEGTGDVRELFF.

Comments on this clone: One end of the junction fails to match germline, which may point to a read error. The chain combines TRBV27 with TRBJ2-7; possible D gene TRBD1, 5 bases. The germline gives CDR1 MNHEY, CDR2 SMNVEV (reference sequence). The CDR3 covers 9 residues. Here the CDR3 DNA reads TGTGCCAGCAGTTTAGGGGCTTCCTTC. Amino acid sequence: CASSLGASF.

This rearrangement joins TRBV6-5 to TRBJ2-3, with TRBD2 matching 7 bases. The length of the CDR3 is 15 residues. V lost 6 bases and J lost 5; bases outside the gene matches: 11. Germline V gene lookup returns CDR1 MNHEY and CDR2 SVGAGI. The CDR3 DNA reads TGTGCCAGCAGGGGCCAGCGGGGATTGTTAGATACGCAGTATTTT. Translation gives CASRGQRGLLDTQYF.

CDR3 in amino acids: CATGNRGVYSPLHF. CDR3 DNA: TGTGCCACCGGCAACAGGGGAGTGTATTCACCCCTCCACTTT. The genes are TRBV6-6 and TRBJ1-6; 7 nucleotides line up with TRBD1. Trimming at V came to 10 bases and at J to 8 bases, leaving 11 bases not matched to a gene. Germline CDR1 is MNHNY and CDR2 is SVGAGI (reference sequence). CDR3 length: 14 residues.

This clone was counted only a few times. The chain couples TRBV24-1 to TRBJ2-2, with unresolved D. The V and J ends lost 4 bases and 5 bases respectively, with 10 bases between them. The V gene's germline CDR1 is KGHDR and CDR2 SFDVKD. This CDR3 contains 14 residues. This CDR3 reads CATSDPSVTGELFF. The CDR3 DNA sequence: TGTGCCACCAGTGACCCCTCTGTTACCGGGGAGCTGTTTTTT.

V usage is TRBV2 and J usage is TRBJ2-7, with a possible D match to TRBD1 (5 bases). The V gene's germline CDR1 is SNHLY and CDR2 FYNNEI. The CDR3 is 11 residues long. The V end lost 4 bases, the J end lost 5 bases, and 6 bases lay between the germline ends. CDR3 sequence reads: CASSGRDEQYF. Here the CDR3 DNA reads TGTGCCAGCAGTGGCAGGGACGAGCAGTACTTC.

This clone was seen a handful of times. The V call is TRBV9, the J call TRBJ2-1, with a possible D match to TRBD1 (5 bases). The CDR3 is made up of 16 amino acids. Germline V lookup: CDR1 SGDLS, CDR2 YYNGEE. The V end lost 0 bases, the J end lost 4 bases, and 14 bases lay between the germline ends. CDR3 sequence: CASSVEGQTNYNEQFF. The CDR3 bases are TGTGCCAGCAGCGTAGAAGGACAAACCAATTACAATGAGCAGTTCTTC.

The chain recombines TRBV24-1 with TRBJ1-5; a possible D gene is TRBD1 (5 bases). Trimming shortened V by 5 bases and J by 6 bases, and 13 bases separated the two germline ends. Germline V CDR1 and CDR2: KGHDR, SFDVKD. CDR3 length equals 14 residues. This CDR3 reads CATSGGGEGQPQHF. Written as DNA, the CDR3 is TGTGCCACCAGTGGTGGAGGGGAAGGTCAGCCCCAGCATTTT.

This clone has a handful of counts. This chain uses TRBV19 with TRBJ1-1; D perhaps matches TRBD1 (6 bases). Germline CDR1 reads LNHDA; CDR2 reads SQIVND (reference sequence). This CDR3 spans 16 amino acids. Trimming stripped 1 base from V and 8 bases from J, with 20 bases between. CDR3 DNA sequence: TGTGCCAGTAGTATAGTCCAATCCGGACAGACGAGAGAAGCTTTCTTT. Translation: CASSIVQSGQTREAFF.

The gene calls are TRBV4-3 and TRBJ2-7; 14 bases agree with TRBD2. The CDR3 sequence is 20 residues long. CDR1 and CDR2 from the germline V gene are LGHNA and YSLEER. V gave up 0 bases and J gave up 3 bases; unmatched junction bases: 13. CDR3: CASSQERGLAGALIYYEQYF. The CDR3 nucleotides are TGCGCCAGCAGCCAAGAGAGGGGACTAGCGGGGGCATTGATTTACTACGAGCAGTACTTC.

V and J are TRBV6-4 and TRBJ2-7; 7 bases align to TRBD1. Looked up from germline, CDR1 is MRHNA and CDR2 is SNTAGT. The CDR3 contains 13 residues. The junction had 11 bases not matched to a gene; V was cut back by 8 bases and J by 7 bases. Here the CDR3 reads CASPRTGAFEQYF. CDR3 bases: TGTGCCAGCCCCCGGACAGGAGCTTTTGAGCAGTACTTC.

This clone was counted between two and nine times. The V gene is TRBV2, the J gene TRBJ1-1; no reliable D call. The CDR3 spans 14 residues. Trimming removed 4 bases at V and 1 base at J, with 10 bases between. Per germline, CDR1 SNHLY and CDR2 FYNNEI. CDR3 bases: TGTGCCAGCAGTGTGGGCCGGAAGAACACTGAAGCTTTCTTT. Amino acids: CASSVGRKNTEAFF.

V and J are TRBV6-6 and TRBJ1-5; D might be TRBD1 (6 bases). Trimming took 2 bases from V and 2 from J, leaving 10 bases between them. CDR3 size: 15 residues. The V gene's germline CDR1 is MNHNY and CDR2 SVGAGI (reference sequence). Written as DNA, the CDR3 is TGTGCCAGCAGTTACAGGGGGAGGGGCAATCAGCCCCAGCATTTT. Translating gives CASSYRGRGNQPQHF.

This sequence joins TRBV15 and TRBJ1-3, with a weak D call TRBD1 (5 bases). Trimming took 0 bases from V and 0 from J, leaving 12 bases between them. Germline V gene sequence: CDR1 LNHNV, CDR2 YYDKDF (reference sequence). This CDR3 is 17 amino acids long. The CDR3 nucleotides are TGTGCCACCAGCAGAGATAGGGCGACAGTCTCTGGAAACACCATATATTTT. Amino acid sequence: CATSRDRATVSGNTIYF. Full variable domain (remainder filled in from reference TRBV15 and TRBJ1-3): DAMVIQNPRYQVTQFGKPVTLSCSQTLNHNVMYWYQQKSSQAPKLLFHYYDKDFNNEADTPDNFQSRRPNTSFCFLDIRSPGLGDTAMYLCATSRDRATVSGNTIYFGEGSWLTVV.

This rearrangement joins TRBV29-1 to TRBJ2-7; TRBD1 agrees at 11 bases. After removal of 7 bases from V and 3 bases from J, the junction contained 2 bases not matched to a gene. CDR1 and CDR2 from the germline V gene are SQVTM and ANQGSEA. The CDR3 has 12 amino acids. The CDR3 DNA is TGCAGCGCCGGGACAGGGGGCTACGAGCAGTACTTC. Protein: CSAGTGGYEQYF.

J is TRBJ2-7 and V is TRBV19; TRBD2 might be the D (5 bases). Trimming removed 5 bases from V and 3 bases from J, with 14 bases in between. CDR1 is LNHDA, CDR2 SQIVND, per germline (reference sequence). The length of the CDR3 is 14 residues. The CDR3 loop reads CASSLAGNNYEQYF. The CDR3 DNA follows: TGTGCCAGTAGTCTCGCCGGGAACAACTACGAGCAGTACTTC.

The CDR3 is CASSLVSLRFNYEQYF. CDR3 in DNA: TGTGCCAGCAGCTTAGTAAGCCTCCGCTTTAACTACGAGCAGTACTTC. The rearrangement joins TRBV7-2 to TRBJ2-7; D uncertain. V lost 1 base and J 3 bases, leaving 16 bases between the germline ends. This CDR3 is 16 amino acids long. Germline V gene sequence: CDR1 SGHTA, CDR2 FQGNSA.

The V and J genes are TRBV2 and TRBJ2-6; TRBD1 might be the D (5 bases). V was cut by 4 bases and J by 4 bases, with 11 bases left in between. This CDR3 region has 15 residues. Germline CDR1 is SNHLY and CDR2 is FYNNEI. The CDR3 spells CASSVGQAGANVLTF. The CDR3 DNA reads TGTGCCAGCAGTGTGGGGCAGGCCGGGGCCAACGTCCTGACTTTC.